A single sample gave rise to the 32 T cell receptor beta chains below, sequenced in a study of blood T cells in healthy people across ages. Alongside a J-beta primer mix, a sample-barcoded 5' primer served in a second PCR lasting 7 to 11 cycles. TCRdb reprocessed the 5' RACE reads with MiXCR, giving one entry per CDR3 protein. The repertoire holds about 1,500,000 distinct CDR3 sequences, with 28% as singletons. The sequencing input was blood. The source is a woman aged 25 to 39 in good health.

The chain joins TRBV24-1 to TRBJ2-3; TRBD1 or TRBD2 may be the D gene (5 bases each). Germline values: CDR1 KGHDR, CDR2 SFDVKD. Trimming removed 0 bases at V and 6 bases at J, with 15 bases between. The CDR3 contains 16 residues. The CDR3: CATSDLSGTQKDTQYF. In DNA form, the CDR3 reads TGTGCCACCAGTGATTTGTCTGGGACCCAGAAGGATACGCAGTATTTT.

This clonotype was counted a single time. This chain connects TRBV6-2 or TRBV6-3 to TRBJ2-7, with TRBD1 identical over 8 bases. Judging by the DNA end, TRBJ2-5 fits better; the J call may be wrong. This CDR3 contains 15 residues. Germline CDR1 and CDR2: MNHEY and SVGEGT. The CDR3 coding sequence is TGTGCCGGCGGGAACCGCAGACAGGGGAGGCAGACCCAGTACTTC. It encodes CAGGNRRQGRQTQYF.

In DNA form, the CDR3 reads TGCGCCAGCAGCCCCTCGGGGGAGAACACTGAAGCTTTCTTT. Residues: CASSPSGENTEAFF. The J gene is TRBJ1-1, the V gene TRBV5-1, with a possible D match to TRBD1 (5 bases). The CDR3 spans 14 residues. CDR1 and CDR2 (germline): SGHRS, YFSETQ. V was clipped by 4 bases and J by 1 base, with 11 bases between them.

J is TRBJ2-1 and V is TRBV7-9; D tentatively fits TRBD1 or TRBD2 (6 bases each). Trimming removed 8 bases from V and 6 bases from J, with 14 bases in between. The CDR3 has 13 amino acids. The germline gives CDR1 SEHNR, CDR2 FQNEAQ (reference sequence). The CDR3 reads CASLSGAGNEQFF. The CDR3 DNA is TGTGCCAGCCTATCGGGGGCAGGCAATGAGCAGTTCTTC.

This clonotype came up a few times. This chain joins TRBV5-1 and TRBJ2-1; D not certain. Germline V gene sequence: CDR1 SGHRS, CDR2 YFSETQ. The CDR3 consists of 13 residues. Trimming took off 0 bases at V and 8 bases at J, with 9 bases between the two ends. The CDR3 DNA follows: TGCGCCAGCAGCTTGGAGATAAGGGATGAGCAGTTCTTC. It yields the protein CASSLEIRDEQFF. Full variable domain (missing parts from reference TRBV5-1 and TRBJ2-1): KAGVTQTPRYLIKTRGQQVTLSCSPISGHRSVSWYQQTPGQGLQFLFEYFSETQRNKGNFPGRFSGRQFSNSRSEMNVSTLELGDSALYLCASSLEIRDEQFFGPGTRLTVL.

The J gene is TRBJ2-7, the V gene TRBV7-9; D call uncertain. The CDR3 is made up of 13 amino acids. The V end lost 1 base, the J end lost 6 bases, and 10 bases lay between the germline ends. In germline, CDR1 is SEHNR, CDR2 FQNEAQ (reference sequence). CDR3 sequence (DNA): TGTGCCAGCAGCTTAGGGTCGGGTGTCGAGCAGTACTTC. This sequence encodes CASSLGSGVEQYF.

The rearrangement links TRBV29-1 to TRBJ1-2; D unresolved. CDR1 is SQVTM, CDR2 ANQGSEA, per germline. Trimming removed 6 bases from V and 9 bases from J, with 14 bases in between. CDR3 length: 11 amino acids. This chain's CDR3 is CSVDSAGSYTF. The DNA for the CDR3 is TGCAGCGTCGACTCAGCGGGCAGCTACACCTTC.

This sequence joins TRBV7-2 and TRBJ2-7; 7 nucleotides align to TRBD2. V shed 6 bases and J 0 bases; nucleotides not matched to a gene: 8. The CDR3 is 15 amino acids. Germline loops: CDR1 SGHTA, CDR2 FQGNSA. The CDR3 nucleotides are TGTGCCAGCAGGGAGGTGGCTAGCGGCTCCTACGAGCAGTACTTC. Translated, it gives CASREVASGSYEQYF.

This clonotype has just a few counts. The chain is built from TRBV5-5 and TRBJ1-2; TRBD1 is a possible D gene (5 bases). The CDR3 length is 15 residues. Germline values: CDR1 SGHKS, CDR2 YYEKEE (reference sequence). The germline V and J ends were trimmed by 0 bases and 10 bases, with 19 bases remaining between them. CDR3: CASSLVDSSKKDYTF. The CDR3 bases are TGTGCCAGCAGCTTGGTCGACAGCTCGAAGAAAGACTACACCTTC. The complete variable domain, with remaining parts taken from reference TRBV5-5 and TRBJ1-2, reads DAGVTQSPTHLIKTRGQQVTLRCSPISGHKSVSWYQQVLGQGPQFIFQYYEKEERGRGNFPDRFSARQFPNYSSELNVNALLLGDSALYLCASSLVDSSKKDYTFGSGTRLTVV.

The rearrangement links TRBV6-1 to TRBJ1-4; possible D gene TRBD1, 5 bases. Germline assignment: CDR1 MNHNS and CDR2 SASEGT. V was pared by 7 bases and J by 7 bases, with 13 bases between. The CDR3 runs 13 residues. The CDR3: CASNSGTGEKLFF. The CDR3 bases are TGTGCCAGCAACTCCGGGACGGGTGAAAAACTGTTTTTT.

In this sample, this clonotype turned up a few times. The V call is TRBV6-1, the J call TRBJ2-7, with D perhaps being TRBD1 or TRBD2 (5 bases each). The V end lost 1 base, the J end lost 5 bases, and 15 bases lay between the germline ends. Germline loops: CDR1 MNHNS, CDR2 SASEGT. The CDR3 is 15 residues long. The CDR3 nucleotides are TGTGCCAGCAGTGAAGGGGTCCTGGGGACGGACGAGCAGTACTTC. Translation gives CASSEGVLGTDEQYF.

CDR3 residues: CASSQPGTAYEQYF. The CDR3, as DNA: TGCGCCAGCAGCCAGCCCGGGACAGCTTACGAGCAGTACTTC. J is TRBJ2-7 and V is TRBV4-1; 7 nucleotides match TRBD1. CDR1 is MGHRA and CDR2 is YSYEKL in the germline V gene. V was clipped by 3 bases and J by 4 bases; unmatched bases: 6. The CDR3 sequence is 14 residues long.

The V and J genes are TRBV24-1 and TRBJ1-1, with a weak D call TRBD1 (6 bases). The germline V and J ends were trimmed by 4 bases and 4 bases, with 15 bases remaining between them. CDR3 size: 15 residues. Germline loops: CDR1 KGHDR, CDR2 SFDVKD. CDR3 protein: CATSESLGGSTEAFF. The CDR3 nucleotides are TGTGCCACCAGTGAGTCACTAGGGGGGAGCACTGAAGCTTTCTTT.

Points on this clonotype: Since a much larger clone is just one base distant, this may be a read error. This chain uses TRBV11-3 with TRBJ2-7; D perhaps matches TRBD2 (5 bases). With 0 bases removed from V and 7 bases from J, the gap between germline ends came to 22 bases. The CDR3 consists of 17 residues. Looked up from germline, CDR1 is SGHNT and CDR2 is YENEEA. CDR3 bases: TGTGCCAGCAGCTTAGATGGATCCGCGGGTACCTACAATGAGCAGTACTTC. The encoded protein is CASSLDGSAGTYNEQYF.

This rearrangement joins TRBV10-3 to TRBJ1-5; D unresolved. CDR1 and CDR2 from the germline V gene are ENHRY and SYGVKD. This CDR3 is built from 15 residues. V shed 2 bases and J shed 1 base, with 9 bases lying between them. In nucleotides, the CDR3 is TGTGCCATCAGTGAGGAGCCCTGGAGCAATCAGCCCCAGCATTTT. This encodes CAISEEPWSNQPQHF.

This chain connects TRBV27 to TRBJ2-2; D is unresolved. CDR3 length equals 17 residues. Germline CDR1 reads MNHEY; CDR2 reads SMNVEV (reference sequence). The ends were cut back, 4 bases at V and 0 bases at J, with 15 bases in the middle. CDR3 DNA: TGTGCCAGCAGTTCCCCCAATATAGCCTCGAACACCGGGGAGCTGTTTTTT. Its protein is CASSSPNIASNTGELFF.

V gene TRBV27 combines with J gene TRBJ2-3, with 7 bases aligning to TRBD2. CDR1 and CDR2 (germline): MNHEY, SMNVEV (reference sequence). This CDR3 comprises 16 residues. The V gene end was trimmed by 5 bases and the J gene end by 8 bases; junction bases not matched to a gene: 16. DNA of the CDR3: TGTGCCAGCAGTCCCATTGGTGCGGGGGTACTTGGTACGCAGTATTTT. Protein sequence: CASSPIGAGVLGTQYF.

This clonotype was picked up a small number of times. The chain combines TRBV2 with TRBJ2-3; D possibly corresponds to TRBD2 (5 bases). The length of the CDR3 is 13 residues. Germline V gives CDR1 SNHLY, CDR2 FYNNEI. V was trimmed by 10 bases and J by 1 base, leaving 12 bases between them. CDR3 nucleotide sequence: TGTGCCACACGTAACGGGGGCACAGATACGCAGTATTTT. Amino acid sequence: CATRNGGTDTQYF.

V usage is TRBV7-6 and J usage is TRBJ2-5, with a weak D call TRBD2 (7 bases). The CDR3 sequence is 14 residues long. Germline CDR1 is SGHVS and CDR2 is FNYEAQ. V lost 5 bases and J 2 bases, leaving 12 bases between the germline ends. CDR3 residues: CASSRGGLQETQYF. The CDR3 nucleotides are TGTGCCAGCAGCCGAGGGGGACTACAAGAGACCCAGTACTTC.

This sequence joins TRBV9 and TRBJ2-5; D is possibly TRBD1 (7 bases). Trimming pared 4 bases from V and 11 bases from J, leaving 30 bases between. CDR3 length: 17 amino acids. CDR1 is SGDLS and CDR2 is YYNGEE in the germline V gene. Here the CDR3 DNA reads TGTGCCAGCAGCTCCAATTCGGGGACAGCCCTCTCGGGGGAGCAGTACTTC. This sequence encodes CASSSNSGTALSGEQYF.

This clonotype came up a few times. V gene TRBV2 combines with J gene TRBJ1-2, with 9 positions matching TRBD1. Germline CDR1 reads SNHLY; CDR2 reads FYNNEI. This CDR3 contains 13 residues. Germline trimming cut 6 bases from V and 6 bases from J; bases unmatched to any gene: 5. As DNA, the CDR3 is TGTGCCAGCAGGGGGACAGGGACACATGGCTACACCTTC. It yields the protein CASRGTGTHGYTF.

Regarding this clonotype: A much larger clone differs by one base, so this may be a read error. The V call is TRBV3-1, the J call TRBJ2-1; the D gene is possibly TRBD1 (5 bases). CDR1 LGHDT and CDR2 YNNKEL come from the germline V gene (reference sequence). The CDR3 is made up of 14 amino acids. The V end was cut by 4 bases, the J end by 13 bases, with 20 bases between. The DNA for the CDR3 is TGTGCCAGCAGCCTTCGGACACCGCAAGAGACCCAGTTCTTC. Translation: CASSLRTPQETQFF.

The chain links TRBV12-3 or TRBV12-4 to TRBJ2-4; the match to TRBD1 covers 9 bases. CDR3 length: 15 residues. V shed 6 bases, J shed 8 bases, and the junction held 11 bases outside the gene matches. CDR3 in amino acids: CASRPGTGSTDIQYF. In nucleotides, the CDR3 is TGTGCCAGCAGACCCGGGACAGGGAGCACGGACATTCAGTACTTC.

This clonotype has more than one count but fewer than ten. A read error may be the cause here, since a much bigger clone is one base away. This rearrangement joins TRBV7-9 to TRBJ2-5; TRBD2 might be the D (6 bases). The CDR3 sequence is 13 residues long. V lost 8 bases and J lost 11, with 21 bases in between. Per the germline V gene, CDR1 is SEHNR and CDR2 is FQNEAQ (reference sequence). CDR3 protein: CASGRDSSKEQYF. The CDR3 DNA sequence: TGTGCCAGCGGCCGGGACTCGTCAAAAGAGCAGTACTTC.

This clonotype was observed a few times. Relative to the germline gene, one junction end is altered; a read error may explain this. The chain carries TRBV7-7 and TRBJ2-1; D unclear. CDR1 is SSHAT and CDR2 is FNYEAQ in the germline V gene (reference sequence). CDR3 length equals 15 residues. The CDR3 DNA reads TGTGCCAGCAGCCCTAGGCAGAGCTCCTACAATAAGCAGTTCTTC. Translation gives CASSPRQSSYNKQFF.

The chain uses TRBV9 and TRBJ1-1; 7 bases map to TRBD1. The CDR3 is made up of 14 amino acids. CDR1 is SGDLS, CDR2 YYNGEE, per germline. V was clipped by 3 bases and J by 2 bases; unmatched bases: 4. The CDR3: CASSAGQVNTEAFF. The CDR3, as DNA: TGTGCCAGCAGCGCCGGACAGGTTAACACTGAAGCTTTCTTT.

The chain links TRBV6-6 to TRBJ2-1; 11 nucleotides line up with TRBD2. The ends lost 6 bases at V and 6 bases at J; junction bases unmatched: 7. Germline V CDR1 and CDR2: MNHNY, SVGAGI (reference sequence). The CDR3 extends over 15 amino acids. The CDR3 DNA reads TGTGCCAGCAGGAGCCTAGCGGGAGGTTCCAATGAGCAGTTCTTC. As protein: CASRSLAGGSNEQFF.

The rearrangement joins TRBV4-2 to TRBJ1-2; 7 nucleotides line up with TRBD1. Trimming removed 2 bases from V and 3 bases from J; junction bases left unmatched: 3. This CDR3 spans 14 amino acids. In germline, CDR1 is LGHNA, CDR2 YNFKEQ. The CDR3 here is CASSQQTGHYGYTF. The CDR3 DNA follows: TGTGCCAGCAGCCAACAGACAGGGCACTATGGCTACACCTTC.

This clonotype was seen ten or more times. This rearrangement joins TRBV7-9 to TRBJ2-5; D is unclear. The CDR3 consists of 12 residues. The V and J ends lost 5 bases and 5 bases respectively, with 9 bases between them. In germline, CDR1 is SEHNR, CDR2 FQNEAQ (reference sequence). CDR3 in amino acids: CASSRPQETQYF. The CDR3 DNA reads TGTGCCAGCAGCCGCCCCCAGGAGACCCAGTACTTC.

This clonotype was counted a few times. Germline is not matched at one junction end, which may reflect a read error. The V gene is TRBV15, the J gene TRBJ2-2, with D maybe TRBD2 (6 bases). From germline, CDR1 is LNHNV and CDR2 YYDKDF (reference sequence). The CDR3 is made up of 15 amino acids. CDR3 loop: CATSEGTLNPGELFF. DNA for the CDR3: TGTGCCACCAGCGAGGGGACTCTGAACCCCGGGGAGCTGTTTTTT.

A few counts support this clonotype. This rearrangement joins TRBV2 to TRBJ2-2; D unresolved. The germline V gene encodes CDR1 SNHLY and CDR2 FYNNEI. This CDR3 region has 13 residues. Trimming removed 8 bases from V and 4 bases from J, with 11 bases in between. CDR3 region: CASRWGTTGELFF. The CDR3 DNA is TGTGCCAGCCGGTGGGGAACCACCGGGGAGCTGTTTTTT.

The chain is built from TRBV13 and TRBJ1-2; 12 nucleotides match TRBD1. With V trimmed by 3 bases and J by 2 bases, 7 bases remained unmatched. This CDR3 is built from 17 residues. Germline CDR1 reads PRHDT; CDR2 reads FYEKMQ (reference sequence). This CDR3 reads CASSFTGTGGGNYGYTF. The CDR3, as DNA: TGTGCCAGCAGCTTCACCGGGACAGGGGGCGGGAACTATGGCTACACCTTC.